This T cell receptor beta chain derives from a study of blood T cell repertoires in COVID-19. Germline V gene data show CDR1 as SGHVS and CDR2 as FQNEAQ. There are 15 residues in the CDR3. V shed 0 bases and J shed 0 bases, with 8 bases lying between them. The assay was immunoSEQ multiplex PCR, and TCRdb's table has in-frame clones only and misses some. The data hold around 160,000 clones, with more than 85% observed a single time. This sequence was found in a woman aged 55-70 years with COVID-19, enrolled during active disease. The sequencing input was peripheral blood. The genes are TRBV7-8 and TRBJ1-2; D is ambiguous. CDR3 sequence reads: CASSLAVRTNYGYTF. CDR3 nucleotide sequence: TGTGCCAGCAGCTTAGCGGTTAGAACTAACTATGGCTACACCTTC. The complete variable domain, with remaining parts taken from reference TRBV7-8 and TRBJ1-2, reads GAGVSQSPRYKVAKRGQDVALRCDPISGHVSLFWYQQALGQGPEFLTYFQNEAQLDKSGLPSDRFFAERPEGSVSTLKIQRTQQEDSAVYLCASSLAVRTNYGYTFGSGTRLTVV.